The 9 T cell receptor beta chains given below trace back to one sample, sequenced in a study of blood T cell dynamics during melanoma immunotherapy. The time point here: week 3, after first cycle of checkpoint inhibitor. Using immunoSEQ multiplex PCR, the repertoire was profiled, and TCRdb retains in-frame clones only, with some absent. This table has about 12,000 clones, 88% appearing once. The specimen was blood, collected from a patient treated with checkpoint blockade. All receptors come from a human donor with melanoma.

This clone was recorded a few times. This chain joins TRBV6-6 and TRBJ2-7; 10 bases are a match to TRBD2. Trimming took 3 bases from V and 2 from J; bases not matched to a gene: 7. The CDR3 loop spans 16 amino acids. Germline values: CDR1 MNHNY, CDR2 SVGAGI (reference sequence). For the CDR3, the DNA is TGTGCCAGCAGTTATACTAGCGGGGCGAGTACCTACGAGCAGTACTTC. It translates to CASSYTSGASTYEQYF.

The V call is TRBV29-1, the J call TRBJ1-2, with unresolved D. Germline V gene sequence: CDR1 SQVTM, CDR2 ANQGSEA. V dropped 7 bases and J dropped 8 bases, with 20 bases sitting between them. CDR3 length: 13 residues. The CDR3 DNA follows: TGCAGCGCCGAAAGGTTCAGTGGCCGGGGCTACACCTTC. Amino acid sequence: CSAERFSGRGYTF.

V usage is TRBV4-1 and J usage is TRBJ1-1, with 9 nucleotides matching TRBD1. Germline CDR1 and CDR2: MGHRA and YSYEKL. This CDR3 is 16 amino acids long. V lost 4 bases to trimming and J lost 4 bases; unmatched junction nucleotides: 10. CDR3 coding DNA: TGCGCCAGCAGCCGATTACTCCTACAGGGGGCCACTGAAGCTTTCTTT. It yields the protein CASSRLLLQGATEAFF.

This clone has a handful of counts. The chain links TRBV19 to TRBJ2-7; 9 bases are a match to TRBD1. CDR3 length: 16 residues. V shed 6 bases and J 6 bases; nucleotides not matched to a gene: 15. CDR1 is LNHDA and CDR2 is SQIVND in the germline V gene (reference sequence). The CDR3 is CASSDPGTGRVSEQYF. CDR3 nucleotides: TGTGCCAGTAGCGACCCCGGGACAGGGAGGGTAAGCGAGCAGTACTTC.

This sequence joins TRBV18 and TRBJ1-1, with D possibly TRBD1 on 5 matching bases. The CDR3 is made up of 13 amino acids. With 4 bases removed from V and 2 bases from J, the gap between germline ends came to 8 bases. Germline CDR1 and CDR2: KGHSH and LQKENI. CDR3 region: CASSLQVNTEAFF. CDR3 sequence (DNA): TGTGCCAGCTCACTACAGGTAAACACTGAAGCTTTCTTT.

The chain combines TRBV5-8 with TRBJ1-5; TRBD1 aligns across 7 bases. This CDR3 contains 16 residues. Trimming cost V 5 bases and J 1 base; bases outside gene matches: 9. The germline CDR1 and CDR2 sequences are SGHTS and YDEGEE. The CDR3 spells CASSSAPGQSNQPQHF. CDR3 in DNA: TGTGCCAGCAGTTCAGCCCCGGGACAGAGCAATCAGCCCCAGCATTTT.

This clone occurred once. The chain carries TRBV7-2 and TRBJ1-5; D is undetermined. V lost 4 bases, J lost 6 bases, and 10 bases lay in between. This CDR3 has 13 residues. Germline V gene data show CDR1 as SGHTA and CDR2 as FQGNSA. CDR3 loop: CASSSHWGQPQHF. The CDR3, as DNA: TGTGCCAGCAGCTCGCACTGGGGTCAGCCCCAGCATTTT.

J is TRBJ2-7 and V is TRBV5-1; the match to TRBD2 covers 9 bases. The germline gives CDR1 SGHRS, CDR2 YFSETQ. V was clipped by 3 bases and J by 5 bases; unmatched bases: 3. The CDR3 length is 13 residues. This CDR3 reads CASSSGTSNEQYF. In DNA, the CDR3 is TGCGCCAGCAGCTCCGGGACTAGCAACGAGCAGTACTTC.

The V gene is TRBV4-2, the J gene TRBJ2-5, with 10 bases fitting TRBD2. CDR3 length: 15 amino acids. V was pared by 4 bases and J by 5 bases, with 7 bases of the junction left unmatched. Germline lookup yields CDR1 LGHNA and CDR2 YNFKEQ. The CDR3 DNA follows: TGTGCCAGCAGCCTTAAAGCGGGGGGGCACGAGACCCAGTACTTC. Its protein product is CASSLKAGGHETQYF.